The clone carrying this TCR beta chain showed up many times. Its specificity is unknown. This CDR3 region has 11 residues. V shed 11 bases and J shed 10 bases, with 15 bases lying between them. Germline CDR1 is SGHTA and CDR2 is FQGNSA. This entry comes from a study of T cell repertoires in cytomegalovirus infection. Across the study: Indications came from public TCR beta signatures; they pointed to CMV infection and to a matching HLA type.

The study's findings and limits: Public TCR beta family frequency separated CMV-and-HLA carriers, including in an independent cohort. Clonotypes of TCR beta that were HLA-C-restricted and CMV-specific dominated the ex vivo response.

Using its own MiXCR run on the reads, TCRdb lists one record per CDR3 protein. The sample yields fewer than 300,000 distinct CDR3 sequences, around 25% seen once. The specimen was PBMCs. The TCR comes from a human donor in good health (CMV status not recorded). Some clones in this sample may be carry-over from other donors' samples. The chain carries TRBV7-2 and TRBJ2-1; no clear D. CDR3 in DNA: TGTGCCTCCGGCCTCCGGAACGAGCAGTTCTTC. Amino acid sequence: CASGLRNEQFF.